These 32 T cell receptor beta chains were all obtained from the same sample, sequenced in a study of shared clonotypes between healthy human individuals. Some clones are missing from TCRdb's copy, which holds only in-frame ones; the method was immunoSEQ multiplex PCR. The sample includes over 1.5 million clones, roughly 98% of them seen just once. Sequencing was performed on naive CD4+ T cells sorted from blood. The subset was: CD45RA+ positively selected. The receptors here all came from a man younger than 45 in good health.

The chain carries TRBV5-1 and TRBJ2-7, with D possibly TRBD2 on 5 matching bases. This CDR3 is 15 amino acids long. V was shortened by 0 bases and J by 1 base, with 11 bases between the two germline ends. Germline CDR1 and CDR2: SGHRS and YFSETQ. The CDR3 DNA sequence: TGCGCCAGCAGCTTGGCCTGGACTTCTTCCTACGAGCAGTACTTC. Translating gives CASSLAWTSSYEQYF.

V and J are TRBV28 and TRBJ2-2, with 9 bases that match TRBD1. The CDR3 sequence is 15 residues long. The V gene's germline CDR1 is MDHEN and CDR2 SYDVKM. Germline trimming cut 3 bases from V and 4 bases from J; bases unmatched to any gene: 3. The CDR3 nucleotides read TGTGCCAGCAGTTTTAGGGACAGGGCCACCGGGGAGCTGTTTTTT. It yields the protein CASSFRDRATGELFF.

The rearrangement joins TRBV6-6 to TRBJ2-3; D uncertain. V gave up 5 bases and J gave up 2 bases, with 17 bases separating them. The CDR3 has 16 residues. The V gene's germline CDR1 is MNHNY and CDR2 SVGAGI (reference sequence). The chain's CDR3 is CASSPKGLMPTDTQYF. The CDR3 bases are TGTGCCAGCAGTCCGAAGGGCCTCATGCCCACAGATACGCAGTATTTT.

The chain is built from TRBV9 and TRBJ2-7, with D perhaps TRBD2 (6 bases). This CDR3 comprises 15 residues. CDR1 and CDR2 from the germline V gene are SGDLS and YYNGEE. Trimming left V 1 base short and J 2 bases short, with 13 bases between. The CDR3 loop reads CASSVRAGTPYEQYF. The CDR3 bases are TGTGCCAGCAGCGTAAGGGCGGGGACTCCCTACGAGCAGTACTTC.

The J gene is TRBJ2-5, the V gene TRBV2; 13 bases agree with TRBD2. Losses at the gene ends were 5 bases for V and 5 bases for J; bases not matched to a gene: 14. The germline CDR1 and CDR2 sequences are SNHLY and FYNNEI. CDR3 length equals 18 residues. In nucleotides, the CDR3 is TGTGCCAGCAGTCCCGCGAGTAAGACTAGCGGGAGGCTTGAGACCCAGTACTTC. Translation gives CASSPASKTSGRLETQYF. The full variable domain, its missing parts supplied by reference TRBV2 and TRBJ2-5, is EPEVTQTPSHQVTQMGQEVILRCVPISNHLYFYWYRQILGQKVEFLVSFYNNEISEKSEIFDDQFSVERPDGSNFTLKIRSTKLEDSAMYFCASSPASKTSGRLETQYFGPGTRLLVL.

This chain connects TRBV7-2 to TRBJ2-5; D may match TRBD1 or TRBD2 (5 bases each). The CDR3 contains 14 residues. Germline loops: CDR1 SGHTA, CDR2 FQGNSA. V dropped 3 bases and J dropped 7 bases, with 15 bases sitting between them. CDR3 region: CASSLGPPRATQYF. DNA for the CDR3: TGTGCCAGCAGCTTGGGACCCCCCCGAGCGACCCAGTACTTC.

The chain combines TRBV9 with TRBJ2-3; 9 nucleotides match TRBD2. Germline V gene data show CDR1 as SGDLS and CDR2 as YYNGEE. The CDR3 is 15 amino acids. V dropped 2 bases and J dropped 10; count of bases not matched to a gene: 11. CDR3 in DNA: TGTGCCAGCAGCGTGGCTAGCGGGGCTTACGCGGCGCAGTATTTT. This encodes CASSVASGAYAAQYF.

V and J are TRBV15 and TRBJ2-7; 9 bases fit TRBD1. The CDR3 sequence is 16 residues long. CDR1 and CDR2 from the germline V gene are LNHNV and YYDKDF (reference sequence). Losses at the gene ends were 0 bases for V and 7 bases for J; bases not matched to a gene: 10. The CDR3 loop is CATSRDPGTGSREQYF. Written as DNA, the CDR3 is TGTGCCACCAGCAGAGATCCGGGGACAGGGTCGCGGGAGCAGTACTTC. Complete variable domain (other parts from reference TRBV15 and TRBJ2-7): DAMVIQNPRYQVTQFGKPVTLSCSQTLNHNVMYWYQQKSSQAPKLLFHYYDKDFNNEADTPDNFQSRRPNTSFCFLDIRSPGLGDTAMYLCATSRDPGTGSREQYFGPGTRLTVT.

The chain combines TRBV6-5 with TRBJ1-5; D remains unclear. V lost 6 bases and J lost 3, with 12 bases in between. The CDR3 is 14 residues long. Germline CDR1 is MNHEY and CDR2 is SVGAGI. CDR3 sequence (DNA): TGTGCCAGCAGACAAGGACCGAACAATCAGCCCCAGCATTTT. Its translation: CASRQGPNNQPQHF.

J is TRBJ2-7 and V is TRBV15; maybe TRBD2 (5 bases). The CDR3 contains 13 residues. Germline CDR1 LNHNV, CDR2 YYDKDF (reference sequence). V lost 8 bases, J lost 3 bases, and 14 bases lay in between. The CDR3 region has the DNA TGTGCCACCGGAGGAGGAGATTTCTACGAGCAGTACTTC. Translating gives CATGGGDFYEQYF. Based on the CDR3 plus reference TRBV15 and TRBJ2-7, the full variable domain is DAMVIQNPRYQVTQFGKPVTLSCSQTLNHNVMYWYQQKSSQAPKLLFHYYDKDFNNEADTPDNFQSRRPNTSFCFLDIRSPGLGDTAMYLCATGGGDFYEQYFGPGTRLTVT.

This chain joins TRBV18 and TRBJ2-1, with a weak D call TRBD1 (5 bases). The CDR3 is 16 residues long. The V gene's germline CDR1 is KGHSH and CDR2 LQKENI. Trimming pared 0 bases from V and 4 bases from J, leaving 13 bases between. The CDR3 loop reads CASSPPGVTSYNEQFF. The CDR3 nucleotides are TGTGCCAGCTCACCACCAGGGGTGACATCATACAATGAGCAGTTCTTC.

The rearrangement uses TRBV18 and TRBJ2-5; D is undetermined. Trimming took off 8 bases at V and 2 bases at J, with 21 bases between the two ends. CDR3 size: 16 residues. Germline lookup yields CDR1 KGHSH and CDR2 LQKENI. In DNA form, the CDR3 reads TGTGCCAGCGACCCTCGGGCCCCTGAAAAGCAAGAGACCCAGTACTTC. Translated: CASDPRAPEKQETQYF.

The rearrangement uses TRBV6-4 and TRBJ2-1; 7 bases agree with TRBD2. This CDR3 spans 13 amino acids. V was pared by 6 bases and J by 3 bases, with 2 bases of the junction left unmatched. Germline CDR1 and CDR2: MRHNA and SNTAGT. The CDR3 spells CASSGTNYNEQFF. The CDR3 DNA is TGTGCCAGCAGCGGGACTAACTACAATGAGCAGTTCTTC.

This rearrangement joins TRBV28 to TRBJ2-2, with TRBD1 matching over 11 bases. Germline-derived CDR1 and CDR2 are MDHEN and SYDVKM. This CDR3 has 15 amino acids. The junction had 4 bases not matched to a gene; V was cut back by 6 bases and J by 4 bases. The CDR3 sequence: CASRTGTGGTGELFF. The DNA for the CDR3 is TGTGCCAGCAGAACCGGGACAGGGGGCACCGGGGAGCTGTTTTTT.

This rearrangement joins TRBV5-4 to TRBJ2-3; D perhaps matches TRBD2 (5 bases). V was cut by 6 bases and J by 3 bases, with 20 bases left in between. The CDR3 has 16 residues. Germline CDR1 reads SGHNT; CDR2 reads YYREEE (reference sequence). The CDR3 sequence is CASKEAARGGTDTQYF. DNA for the CDR3: TGTGCCAGCAAGGAGGCGGCCCGAGGTGGTACAGATACGCAGTATTTT.

The chain has TRBV18 and TRBJ2-2; D ambiguous. The CDR3 runs 15 residues. CDR1 KGHSH and CDR2 LQKENI come from the germline V gene. V was trimmed by 3 bases and J by 0 bases, leaving 8 bases between them. CDR3 sequence reads: CASSPTSPNTGELFF. CDR3 in DNA: TGTGCCAGCTCACCGACATCCCCGAACACCGGGGAGCTGTTTTTT.

This chain connects TRBV28 to TRBJ2-2; 7 bases match TRBD2. V lost 2 bases and J lost 6; bases outside the gene matches: 9. The CDR3 is 16 residues long. CDR1 and CDR2 from the germline V gene are MDHEN and SYDVKM. The DNA of the CDR3 is TGTGCCAGCAGTTTAGGGTTCGGGAGCGGGGCCGGGGAGCTGTTTTTT. Its protein is CASSLGFGSGAGELFF.

The DNA for the CDR3 is TGCGCCAGCAGTGAGTCAGGCCTAGCGGGAGTTTGGAACACCGGGGAGCTGTTTTTT. Translated, it gives CASSESGLAGVWNTGELFF. This chain links TRBV10-2 with TRBJ2-2, with 10 bases that match TRBD2. From germline, CDR1 is WSHSY and CDR2 SAAADI. Trimming cost V 0 bases and J 1 base; bases outside gene matches: 8. The CDR3 is 19 amino acids.

This chain links TRBV9 with TRBJ2-1, with 9 bases that match TRBD2. With 4 bases clipped from V and 9 bases from J, the junction kept 17 bases outside the gene matches. CDR1 and CDR2 from the germline V gene are SGDLS and YYNGEE. This CDR3 is built from 17 residues. The CDR3 spells CASSNPQLAGDTIEQFF. CDR3 bases: TGTGCCAGCAGCAACCCACAACTAGCGGGCGATACAATTGAGCAGTTCTTC.

This sequence joins TRBV7-9 and TRBJ2-1, with 9 bases aligning to TRBD2. This CDR3 has 13 amino acids. V was clipped by 5 bases and J by 15 bases; unmatched bases: 11. Germline V lookup: CDR1 SEHNR, CDR2 FQNEAQ (reference sequence). The CDR3 reads CASSQTIAGEMFF. Here the CDR3 DNA reads TGTGCCAGCAGCCAAACTATAGCGGGAGAAATGTTCTTC. The full variable domain, completed using reference TRBV7-9 and TRBJ2-1, is DTGVSQNPRHKITKRGQNVTFRCDPISEHNRLYWYRQTLGQGPEFLTYFQNEAQLEKSRLLSDRFSAERPKGSFSTLEIQRTEQGDSAMYLCASSQTIAGEMFFGPGTRLTVL.

The chain combines TRBV29-1 with TRBJ2-7; no reliable D call. Germline CDR1 reads SQVTM; CDR2 reads ANQGSEA. The CDR3 totals 13 residues. Trimming removed 7 bases at V and 9 bases at J, with 22 bases between. CDR3 region: CSAVGASSSVQYF. CDR3 sequence (DNA): TGCAGCGCCGTAGGCGCATCCTCGAGTGTGCAGTACTTC.

The chain recombines TRBV27 with TRBJ2-5; D gene uncertain. The germline V gene encodes CDR1 MNHEY and CDR2 SMNVEV (reference sequence). This CDR3 spans 12 amino acids. Trimming took 9 bases from V and 5 from J, leaving 13 bases between them. CDR3 sequence: CASAKLKETQYF. The DNA of the CDR3 is TGTGCCAGTGCTAAGTTGAAGGAGACCCAGTACTTC.

This rearrangement joins TRBV5-1 to TRBJ2-1, with TRBD2 matching over 11 bases. The length of the CDR3 is 17 residues. The V and J ends lost 4 bases and 4 bases, in that order; junction bases with no gene match: 10. From germline, CDR1 is SGHRS and CDR2 YFSETQ. The CDR3 here is CASSLRPTSGMYNEQFF. Written as DNA, the CDR3 is TGCGCCAGCAGCCTAAGACCGACTAGCGGGATGTACAATGAGCAGTTCTTC.

The chain recombines TRBV25-1 with TRBJ2-7, with 7 bases that match TRBD1. Germline loops: CDR1 MGHDK, CDR2 SYGVNS. V was clipped by 8 bases and J by 2 bases; unmatched bases: 6. The CDR3 runs 13 residues. Here the CDR3 DNA reads TGTGCCAGCGGGCCGGGGACAGCCTACGAGCAGTACTTC. This translates into CASGPGTAYEQYF.

A word on this clone: The same CDR3 is also encoded by other DNA sequences in this sample. J is TRBJ2-3 and V is TRBV5-1; the match to TRBD2 covers 10 bases. J was trimmed by 5 bases and V by 5 bases; bases with no gene match: 2. CDR3 length equals 13 residues. The germline V gene has CDR1 SGHRS and CDR2 YFSETQ. CDR3 residues: CASSLAGGDTQYF. The CDR3 DNA follows: TGCGCCAGCAGTTTAGCGGGGGGAGATACGCAGTATTTT.

The chain combines TRBV2 with TRBJ2-1, with TRBD2 matching over 13 bases. The trim removed 6 bases at V and 7 bases at J, leaving 9 bases unmatched. This CDR3 comprises 16 residues. The germline V gene encodes CDR1 SNHLY and CDR2 FYNNEI. The CDR3 here is CASRGLAGETVNEQFF. The CDR3, as DNA: TGTGCCAGCAGAGGACTAGCGGGAGAGACCGTGAATGAGCAGTTCTTC.

The chain is built from TRBV21-1 and TRBJ2-7. TRBV21-1 is deemed a pseudogene. The length of the CDR3 is 11 residues. Here the CDR3 reads CASSLPTYKNF. The DNA of the CDR3 is TGTGCCAGCAGCTTGCCTACCTACAAGAACTTC.

As for this clone: This sample includes further DNA sequences coding for the same CDR3. V gene TRBV7-9 combines with J gene TRBJ1-1; D gene ambiguous. V gave up 5 bases and J gave up 4 bases, with 5 bases separating them. The CDR3 is 11 amino acids. The germline V gene encodes CDR1 SEHNR and CDR2 FQNEAQ (reference sequence). The DNA for the CDR3 is TGTGCCAGCAGCCTAAGCACTGAAGCTTTCTTT. Encoded protein: CASSLSTEAFF.

This clone was observed a single time. The chain links TRBV28 to TRBJ2-1; 9 bases fit TRBD2. The V gene's germline CDR1 is MDHEN and CDR2 SYDVKM. After removal of 4 bases from V and 7 bases from J, the junction contained 11 bases not matched to a gene. The CDR3 spans 16 residues. CDR3 DNA sequence: TGTGCCAGCAGTTCGGGACTAGCACGGGCTCGAAATGAGCAGTTCTTC. It is translated as CASSSGLARARNEQFF.

About this clone: Compared with germline, one end of the junction differs, possibly owing to a read error. The chain combines TRBV5-5 with TRBJ2-5; D uncertain. Germline CDR1 SGHKS, CDR2 YYEKEE (reference sequence). This CDR3 is 12 amino acids long. DNA for the CDR3: TGTGCCAGAAGCTTGGGTCGGGAGACCCAGTACTTC. Translating gives CARSLGRETQYF.

This chain links TRBV28 with TRBJ2-7; D unclear. Trimming cost V 6 bases and J 5 bases, with 17 bases left between them. This CDR3 has 14 residues. In germline, CDR1 is MDHEN, CDR2 SYDVKM. The CDR3 loop reads CASRQVPRSHEQYF. The CDR3 region has the DNA TGTGCCAGCAGGCAGGTCCCCCGGAGCCACGAGCAGTACTTC.

V and J are TRBV18 and TRBJ2-1; TRBD1 matches at 7 bases. Germline CDR1 reads KGHSH; CDR2 reads LQKENI. The CDR3 covers 16 residues. Trimming took 4 bases from V and 10 from J; bases not matched to a gene: 16. The CDR3 DNA reads as TGTGCCAGCTCACTAGATTCCGGGCCTAGGGGGCCAGAGCAGTTCTTC. Protein: CASSLDSGPRGPEQFF. The whole variable domain, filled in from reference TRBV18 and TRBJ2-1, reads NAGVMQNPRHLVRRRGQEARLRCSPMKGHSHVYWYRQLPEEGLKFMVYLQKENIIDESGMPKERFSAEFPKEGPSILRIQQVVRGDSAAYFCASSLDSGPRGPEQFFGPGTRLTVL.